Included here is one TCR beta chain sequence, with context. Its antigen is undetermined. This sample is part of a study of graft-versus-host responses after intestinal transplantation. The ends were cut back, 3 bases at V and 0 bases at J, with 6 bases in the middle. CDR3 length: 14 amino acids. The V gene's germline CDR1 is SNHLY and CDR2 FYNNEI. Sequencing was performed with immunoSEQ multiplex PCR; in TCRdb, only in-frame clones are kept and a portion is missing. The sample holds about 21,000 clones, roughly 92% seen once. Study-wide results and caveats: Individuals who had graft-donor T cell macrochimerism had allografts that showed high graft-versus-host to host-versus-graft clonal ratios.

The TCR was taken from a human patient who received an intestinal transplant, so some T cells may come from the graft donor. The sequencing used PBMCs, collected about 250 days after intestinal transplant. V usage is TRBV2 and J usage is TRBJ1-5; unclear D gene. CDR3 DNA sequence: TGTGCCAGCAGTGATTGGGGTAGCAATCAGCCCCAGCATTTT. Its protein product is CASSDWGSNQPQHF.